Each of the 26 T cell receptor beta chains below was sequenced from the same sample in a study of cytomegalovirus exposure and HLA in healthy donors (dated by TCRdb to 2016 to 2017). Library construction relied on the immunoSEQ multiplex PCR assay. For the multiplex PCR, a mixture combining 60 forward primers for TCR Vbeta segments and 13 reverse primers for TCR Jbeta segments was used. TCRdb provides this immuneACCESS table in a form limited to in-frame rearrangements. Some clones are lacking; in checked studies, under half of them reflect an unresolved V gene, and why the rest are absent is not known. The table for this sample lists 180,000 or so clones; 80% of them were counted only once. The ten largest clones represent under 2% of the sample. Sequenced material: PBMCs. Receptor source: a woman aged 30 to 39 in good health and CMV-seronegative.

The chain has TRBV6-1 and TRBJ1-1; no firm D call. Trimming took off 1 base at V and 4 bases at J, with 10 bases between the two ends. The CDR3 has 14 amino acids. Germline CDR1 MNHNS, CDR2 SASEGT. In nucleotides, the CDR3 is TGTGCCAGCAGTGAAGGGGGAGCCATCACTGAAGCTTTCTTT. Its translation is CASSEGGAITEAFF.

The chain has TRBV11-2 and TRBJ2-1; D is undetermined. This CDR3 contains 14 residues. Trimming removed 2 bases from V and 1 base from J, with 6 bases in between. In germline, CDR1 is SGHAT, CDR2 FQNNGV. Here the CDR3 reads CASSLHGSYNEQFF. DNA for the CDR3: TGTGCCAGCAGCTTACACGGGTCCTACAATGAGCAGTTCTTC.

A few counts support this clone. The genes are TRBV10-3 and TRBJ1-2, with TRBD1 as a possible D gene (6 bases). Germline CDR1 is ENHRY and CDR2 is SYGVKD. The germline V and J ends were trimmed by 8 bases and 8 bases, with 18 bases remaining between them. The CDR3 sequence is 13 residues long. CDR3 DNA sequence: TGTGCCATCCACGAGGGGGGGTTTCGCGGCTACACCTTC. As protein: CAIHEGGFRGYTF.

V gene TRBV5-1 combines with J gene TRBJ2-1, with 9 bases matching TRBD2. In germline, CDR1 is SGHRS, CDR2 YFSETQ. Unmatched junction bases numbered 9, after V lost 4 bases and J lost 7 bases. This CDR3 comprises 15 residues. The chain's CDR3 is CASSTVAGVRNEQFF. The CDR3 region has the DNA TGCGCCAGCAGCACCGTAGCGGGGGTACGGAATGAGCAGTTCTTC.

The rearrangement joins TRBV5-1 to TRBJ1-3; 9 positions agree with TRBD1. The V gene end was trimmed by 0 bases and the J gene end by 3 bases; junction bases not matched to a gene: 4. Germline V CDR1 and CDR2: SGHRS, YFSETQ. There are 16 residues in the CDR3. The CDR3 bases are TGCGCCAGCAGCTTGGCGGGACAGGGCTTTGGAAACACCATATATTTT. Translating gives CASSLAGQGFGNTIYF.

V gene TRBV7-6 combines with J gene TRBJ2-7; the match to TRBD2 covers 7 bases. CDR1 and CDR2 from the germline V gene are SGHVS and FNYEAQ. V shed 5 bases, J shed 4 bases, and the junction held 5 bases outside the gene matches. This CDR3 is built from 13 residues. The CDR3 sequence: CASSGQAGYEQYF. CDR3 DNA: TGTGCCAGCAGCGGACAAGCGGGGTACGAGCAGTACTTC. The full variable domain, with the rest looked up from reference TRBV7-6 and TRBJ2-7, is GAGVSQSPRYKVTKRGQDVALRCDPISGHVSLYWYRQALGQGPEFLTYFNYEAQQDKSGLPNDRFSAERPEGSISTLTIQRTEQRDSAMYRCASSGQAGYEQYFGPGTRLTVT.

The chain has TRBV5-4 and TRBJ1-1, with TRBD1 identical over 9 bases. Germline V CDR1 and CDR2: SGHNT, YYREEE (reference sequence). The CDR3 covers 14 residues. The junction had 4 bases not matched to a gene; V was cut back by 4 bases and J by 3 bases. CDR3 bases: TGTGCCAGCAGCAAGGGACAGGGCGACACTGAAGCTTTCTTT. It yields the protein CASSKGQGDTEAFF.

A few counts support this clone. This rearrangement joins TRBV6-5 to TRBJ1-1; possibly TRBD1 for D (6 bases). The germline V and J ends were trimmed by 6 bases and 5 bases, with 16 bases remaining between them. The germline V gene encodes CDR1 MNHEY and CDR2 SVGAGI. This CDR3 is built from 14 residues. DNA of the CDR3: TGTGCCAGCAGGAACGCAGGGGTGGATACTGAAGCTTTCTTT. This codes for CASRNAGVDTEAFF.

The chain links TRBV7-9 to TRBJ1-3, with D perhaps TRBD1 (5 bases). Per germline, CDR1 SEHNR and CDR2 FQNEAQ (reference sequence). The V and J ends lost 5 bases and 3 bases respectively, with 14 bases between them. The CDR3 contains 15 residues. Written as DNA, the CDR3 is TGTGCCAGCAGCCCCCCCTTAGGGGTTGGAAACACCATATATTTT. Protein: CASSPPLGVGNTIYF.

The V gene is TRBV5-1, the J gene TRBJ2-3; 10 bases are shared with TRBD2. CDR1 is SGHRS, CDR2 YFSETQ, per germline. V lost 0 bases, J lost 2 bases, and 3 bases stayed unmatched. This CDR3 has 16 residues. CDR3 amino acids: CASSLATSGVTDTQYF. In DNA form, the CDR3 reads TGCGCCAGCAGCTTGGCCACTAGCGGGGTCACAGATACGCAGTATTTT. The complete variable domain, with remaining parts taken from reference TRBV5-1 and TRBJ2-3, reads KAGVTQTPRYLIKTRGQQVTLSCSPISGHRSVSWYQQTPGQGLQFLFEYFSETQRNKGNFPGRFSGRQFSNSRSEMNVSTLELGDSALYLCASSLATSGVTDTQYFGPGTRLTVL.

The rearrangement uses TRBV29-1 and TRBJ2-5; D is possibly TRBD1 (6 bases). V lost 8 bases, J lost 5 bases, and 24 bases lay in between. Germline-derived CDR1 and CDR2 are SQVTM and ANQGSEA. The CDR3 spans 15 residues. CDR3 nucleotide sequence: TGCAGCTCGTTTCAGCATGGGGGCTGGGGGGAGACCCAGTACTTC. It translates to CSSFQHGGWGETQYF.

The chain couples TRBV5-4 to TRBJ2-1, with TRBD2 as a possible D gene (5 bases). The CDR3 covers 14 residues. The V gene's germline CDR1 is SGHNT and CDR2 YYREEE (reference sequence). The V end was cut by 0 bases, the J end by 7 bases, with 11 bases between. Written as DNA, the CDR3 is TGTGCCAGCAGCTTGGGCCTAGCCGAGAATGAGCAGTTCTTC. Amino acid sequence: CASSLGLAENEQFF.

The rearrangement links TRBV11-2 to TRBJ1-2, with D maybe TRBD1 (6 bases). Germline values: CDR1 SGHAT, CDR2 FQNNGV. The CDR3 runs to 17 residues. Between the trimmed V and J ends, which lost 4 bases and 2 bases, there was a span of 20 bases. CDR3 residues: CASSSLSALDSNYGYTF. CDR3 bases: TGTGCCAGCAGCTCCCTATCGGCCCTGGACAGCAACTATGGCTACACCTTC.

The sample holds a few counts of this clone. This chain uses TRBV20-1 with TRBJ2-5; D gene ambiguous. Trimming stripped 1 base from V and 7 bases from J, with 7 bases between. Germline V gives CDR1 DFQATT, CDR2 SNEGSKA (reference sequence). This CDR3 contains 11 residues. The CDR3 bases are TGCAGTGCTAGAGCGGGTAGGACCCAGTACTTC. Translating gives CSARAGRTQYF.

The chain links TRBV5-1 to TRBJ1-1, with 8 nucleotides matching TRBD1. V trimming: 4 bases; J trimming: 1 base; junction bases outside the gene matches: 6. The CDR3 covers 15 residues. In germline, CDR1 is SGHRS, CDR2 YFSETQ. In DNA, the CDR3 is TGCGCCAGCAGCCCGGCAGGGGGCCCGAACACTGAAGCTTTCTTT. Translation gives CASSPAGGPNTEAFF.

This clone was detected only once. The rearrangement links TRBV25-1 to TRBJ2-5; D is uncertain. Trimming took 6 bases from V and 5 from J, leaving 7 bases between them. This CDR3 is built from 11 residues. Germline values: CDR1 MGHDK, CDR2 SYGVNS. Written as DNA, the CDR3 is TGTGCCAGCAGGGTAGCCGAGACCCAGTACTTC. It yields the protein CASRVAETQYF.

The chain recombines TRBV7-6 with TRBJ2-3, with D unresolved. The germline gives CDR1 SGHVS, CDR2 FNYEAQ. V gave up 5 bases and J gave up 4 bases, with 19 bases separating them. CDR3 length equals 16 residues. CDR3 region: CASSTRSLPVPDTQYF. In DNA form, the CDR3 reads TGTGCCAGCAGCACCCGTAGCCTACCGGTACCAGATACGCAGTATTTT. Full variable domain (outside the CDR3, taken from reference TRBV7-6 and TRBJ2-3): GAGVSQSPRYKVTKRGQDVALRCDPISGHVSLYWYRQALGQGPEFLTYFNYEAQQDKSGLPNDRFSAERPEGSISTLTIQRTEQRDSAMYRCASSTRSLPVPDTQYFGPGTRLTVL.

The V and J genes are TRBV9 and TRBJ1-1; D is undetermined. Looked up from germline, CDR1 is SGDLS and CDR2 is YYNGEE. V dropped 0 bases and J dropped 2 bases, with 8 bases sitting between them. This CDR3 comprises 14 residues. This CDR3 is CASSVEQYNTEAFF. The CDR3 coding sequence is TGTGCCAGCAGCGTAGAACAGTACAACACTGAAGCTTTCTTT.

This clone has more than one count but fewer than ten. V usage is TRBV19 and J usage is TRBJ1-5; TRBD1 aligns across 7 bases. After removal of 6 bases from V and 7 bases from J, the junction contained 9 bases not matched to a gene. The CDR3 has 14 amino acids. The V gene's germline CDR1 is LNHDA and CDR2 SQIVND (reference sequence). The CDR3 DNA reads TGTGCCAGTAGGGACAGGTGGGCGAGGCAGCCCCAGCATTTT. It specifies CASRDRWARQPQHF.

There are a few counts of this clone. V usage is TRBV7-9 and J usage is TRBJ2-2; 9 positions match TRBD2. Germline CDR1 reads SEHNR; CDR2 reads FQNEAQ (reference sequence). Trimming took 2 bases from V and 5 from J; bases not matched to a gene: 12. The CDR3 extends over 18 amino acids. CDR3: CASSLTPSGVPRTGELFF. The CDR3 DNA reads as TGTGCCAGCAGCTTAACGCCTAGCGGGGTCCCGAGGACCGGGGAGCTGTTTTTT.

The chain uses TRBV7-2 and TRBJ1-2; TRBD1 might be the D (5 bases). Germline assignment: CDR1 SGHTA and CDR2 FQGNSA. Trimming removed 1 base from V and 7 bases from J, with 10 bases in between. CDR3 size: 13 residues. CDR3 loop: CASSLVDMVGYTF. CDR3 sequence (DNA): TGTGCCAGCAGCTTAGTGGACATGGTTGGCTACACCTTC.

As DNA, the CDR3 is TGTGCCTGGAGGATGTGGGGGCCTGGAAACACCATATATTTT. Its protein product is CAWRMWGPGNTIYF. This sequence joins TRBV30 and TRBJ1-3; TRBD1 is a possible D gene (6 bases). The germline gives CDR1 GTSNPN, CDR2 SVGIG (reference sequence). This CDR3 comprises 14 residues. V shed 3 bases and J shed 2 bases, with 11 bases lying between them.

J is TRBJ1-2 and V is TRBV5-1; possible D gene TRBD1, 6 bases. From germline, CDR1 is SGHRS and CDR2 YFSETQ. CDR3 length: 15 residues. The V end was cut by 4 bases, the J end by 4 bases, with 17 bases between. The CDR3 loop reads CASSHIARGGYGYTF. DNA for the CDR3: TGCGCCAGCAGCCATATTGCCAGGGGCGGCTATGGCTACACCTTC.

The CDR3 sequence is CASSIPQDRNEQFF. In nucleotides, the CDR3 is TGTGCCAGCAGCATACCACAGGACAGGAATGAGCAGTTCTTC. The chain uses TRBV7-8 and TRBJ2-1, with TRBD1 matching over 7 bases. The CDR3 contains 14 residues. With V trimmed by 5 bases and J by 7 bases, 8 bases remained unmatched. Germline V gives CDR1 SGHVS, CDR2 FQNEAQ.

CDR3 in amino acids: CASSLGLAGAANTQYF. The CDR3 bases are TGTGCCAGCAGCTTAGGACTAGCGGGGGCCGCGAATACGCAGTATTTT. The V call is TRBV7-6, the J call TRBJ2-3, with 12 positions matching TRBD2. The length of the CDR3 is 16 residues. Germline CDR1 is SGHVS and CDR2 is FNYEAQ. Trimming took 1 base from V and 7 from J; bases not matched to a gene: 6.

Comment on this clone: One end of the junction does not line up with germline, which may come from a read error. CDR3 protein: CDGTGDGYGYTF. CDR3 bases: TGCGATGGGACAGGGGACGGCTATGGCTACACCTTC. The gene calls are TRBV2 and TRBJ1-2, with 10 bases matching TRBD1. Germline CDR1 SNHLY, CDR2 FYNNEI. This CDR3 has 12 amino acids.